These 24 T cell receptor beta chains were all obtained from the same sample, sequenced in a study of OX40 agonist ivuxolimab in advanced cancers. Here immunoSEQ multiplex PCR was the method, and the copy in TCRdb shows in-frame clones only, minus some. Altogether 63,000 or so clones are present, roughly 83% being singletons, with the ten largest covering 7.9%. The sequencing used CD4+ or CD8+ T cells sorted from blood, collected in a trial of the OX40 agonist ivuxolimab. Receptors were obtained from an adult with an advanced solid tumor such as melanoma, head and neck, liver or kidney cancer.

CDR3 region: CASSPSHGGRYNEQFF. In nucleotides, the CDR3 is TGTGCCAGCAGTCCGTCCCACGGGGGCCGTTACAATGAGCAGTTCTTC. The V gene is TRBV28, the J gene TRBJ2-1; D is perhaps TRBD1 or TRBD2 (6 bases each). This CDR3 region has 16 residues. The germline gives CDR1 MDHEN, CDR2 SYDVKM. V was cut by 5 bases and J by 4 bases, with 18 bases left in between.

The genes are TRBV6-5 and TRBJ2-2; D gene uncertain. The ends were cut back, 0 bases at V and 2 bases at J, with 4 bases in the middle. Germline values: CDR1 MNHEY, CDR2 SVGAGI. This CDR3 comprises 14 residues. CDR3 bases: TGTGCCAGCAGTTACTCCAGAAACACCGGGGAGCTGTTTTTT. As protein: CASSYSRNTGELFF.

The V gene is TRBV6-5, the J gene TRBJ2-1, with D hard to call. CDR1 is MNHEY, CDR2 SVGAGI, per germline. Trimming stripped 8 bases from V and 6 bases from J, with 11 bases between. This CDR3 spans 12 amino acids. In DNA form, the CDR3 reads TGTGCCAGCCAAGTAGGAACCAATGAGCAGTTCTTC. It translates to CASQVGTNEQFF.

The chain combines TRBV7-9 with TRBJ2-5, with a weak D call TRBD2 (6 bases). Between the trimmed V and J ends, which lost 1 base and 5 bases, there was a span of 23 bases. CDR1 is SEHNR, CDR2 FQNEAQ, per germline (reference sequence). This CDR3 has 18 residues. The CDR3: CASSLVSWLVLAGETQYF. CDR3 in DNA: TGTGCCAGCAGCTTAGTATCGTGGTTGGTACTAGCCGGGGAGACCCAGTACTTC.

This chain links TRBV29-1 with TRBJ2-3, with 8 bases lining up with TRBD1. Germline V lookup: CDR1 SQVTM, CDR2 ANQGSEA. The CDR3 extends over 13 amino acids. The V segment lost 4 bases and the J segment 3 bases; nucleotides outside the gene matches: 3. CDR3 region: CSVGQGQTDTQYF. The CDR3 DNA reads as TGCAGCGTTGGACAGGGGCAAACAGATACGCAGTATTTT.

The J gene is TRBJ1-4, the V gene TRBV7-9; D possibly corresponds to TRBD1 (5 bases). V was trimmed by 5 bases and J by 0 bases, leaving 13 bases between them. CDR1 is SEHNR and CDR2 is FQNEAQ in the germline V gene (reference sequence). This CDR3 comprises 16 residues. CDR3 loop: CASSPGVGATNEKLFF. CDR3 DNA sequence: TGTGCCAGCAGCCCCGGGGTAGGGGCAACTAATGAAAAACTGTTTTTT.

This clone has only one observation. This chain joins TRBV6-5 and TRBJ2-7, with 8 positions matching TRBD1. Germline V CDR1 and CDR2: MNHEY, SVGAGI. This CDR3 is built from 14 residues. V lost 6 bases, J lost 4 bases, and 8 bases stayed unmatched. CDR3 DNA: TGTGCCAGCAGGCCCGGGACAGGTACATACGAGCAGTACTTC. Translating it yields CASRPGTGTYEQYF.

The CDR3 nucleotides read TGCGCCAGCAACAGTATCGGGGGGGCCTACGAGCAGTACTTC. It is translated as CASNSIGGAYEQYF. J is TRBJ2-7 and V is TRBV5-1; TRBD2 aligns across 8 bases. J lost 2 bases, V lost 6 bases, and 7 bases had no gene match. The CDR3 has 14 residues. CDR1 and CDR2 (germline): SGHRS, YFSETQ.

This rearrangement joins TRBV5-4 to TRBJ1-2; 7 nucleotides line up with TRBD1. Trimming at V came to 1 base and at J to 8 bases, leaving 11 bases not matched to a gene. The CDR3 loop spans 15 amino acids. Germline lookup yields CDR1 SGHNT and CDR2 YYREEE (reference sequence). CDR3 amino acids: CASSLTPEGAGGYTF. CDR3 nucleotides: TGTGCCAGCAGCTTGACCCCGGAGGGGGCGGGCGGCTACACCTTC.

This clone is a singleton in its sample. The chain carries TRBV19 and TRBJ1-5; D unclear. The ends were cut back, 5 bases at V and 1 base at J, with 6 bases in the middle. Germline V gene sequence: CDR1 LNHDA, CDR2 SQIVND (reference sequence). The CDR3 runs 13 residues. CDR3 coding DNA: TGTGCCAGTAGTCCTATAAGCAATCAGCCCCAGCATTTT. This gives the protein CASSPISNQPQHF. The variable domain in full, completed from reference TRBV19 and TRBJ1-5, reads DGGITQSPKYLFRKEGQNVTLSCEQNLNHDAMYWYRQDPGQGLRLIYYSQIVNDFQKGDIAEGYSVSREKKESFPLTVTSAQKNPTAFYLCASSPISNQPQHFGDGTRLSIL.

With regard to this clone: Different DNA sequences within this sample yield the same CDR3. The chain has TRBV9 and TRBJ2-3; D gene unclear. Germline V gene data show CDR1 as SGDLS and CDR2 as YYNGEE. V gave up 0 bases and J gave up 0 bases, with 2 bases separating them. The CDR3 consists of 13 residues. The chain's CDR3 is CASSVASTDTQYF. CDR3 in DNA: TGTGCCAGCAGCGTAGCTAGCACAGATACGCAGTATTTT.

The chain carries TRBV14 and TRBJ2-1; 10 positions match TRBD2. The length of the CDR3 is 15 residues. Germline V lookup: CDR1 SGHDN, CDR2 FVKESK. Trimming took 5 bases from V and 8 from J; bases not matched to a gene: 9. The CDR3 DNA follows: TGTGCCAGCAGCGATCCGGGACTAGCGATCCATGAGCAGTTCTTC. This codes for CASSDPGLAIHEQFF.

By frequency in the sample, this clone is medium-sized. The chain is built from TRBV27 and TRBJ2-7, with 7 bases identical to TRBD1. This CDR3 spans 14 amino acids. Germline V gene sequence: CDR1 MNHEY, CDR2 SMNVEV (reference sequence). The V and J ends lost 2 bases and 3 bases, in that order; junction bases with no gene match: 4. This CDR3 is CASSLLPGGYEQYF. In DNA, the CDR3 is TGTGCCAGCAGTTTACTCCCAGGGGGCTACGAGCAGTACTTC.

Here the CDR3 DNA reads TGCGCCAGCAGCTTAGTCGGTGGGGGACAGGGCCCCTACGAGCAGTACTTC. As protein: CASSLVGGGQGPYEQYF. This chain uses TRBV5-1 with TRBJ2-7, with 9 bases identical to TRBD1. The germline CDR1 and CDR2 sequences are SGHRS and YFSETQ. CDR3 size: 17 residues. V dropped 2 bases and J dropped 2; count of bases not matched to a gene: 11.

This chain connects TRBV4-1 to TRBJ2-7, with D perhaps TRBD1 or TRBD2 (5 bases each). This CDR3 contains 15 residues. Germline assignment: CDR1 MGHRA and CDR2 YSYEKL. The ends were cut back, 0 bases at V and 2 bases at J, with 11 bases in the middle. CDR3 nucleotides: TGCGCCAGCAGCCAAGATGGTAGGGGACCCTACGAGCAGTACTTC. Its protein product is CASSQDGRGPYEQYF.

This chain connects TRBV28 to TRBJ1-5, with D possibly being TRBD1 (5 bases). The CDR3 length is 12 residues. Germline V gene lookup returns CDR1 MDHEN and CDR2 SYDVKM. Trimming left V 7 bases short and J 5 bases short, with 9 bases between. Here the CDR3 reads CASNWGDQPQHF. In nucleotides, the CDR3 is TGTGCCAGCAACTGGGGGGATCAGCCCCAGCATTTT.

This chain links TRBV30 with TRBJ1-5; 8 bases align to TRBD1. Looked up from germline, CDR1 is GTSNPN and CDR2 is SVGIG (reference sequence). Trimming cost V 4 bases and J 4 bases; bases outside gene matches: 3. The CDR3 runs 13 residues. The CDR3 sequence is CAWTGGRNQPQHF. CDR3 DNA sequence: TGTGCCTGGACAGGGGGCAGGAATCAGCCCCAGCATTTT.

This sequence joins TRBV2 and TRBJ1-5, with a weak D call TRBD1 (6 bases). Deletions cut 5 bases from V and 1 base from J, with 12 bases between. The CDR3 length is 15 residues. Germline CDR1 is SNHLY and CDR2 is FYNNEI. The DNA for the CDR3 is TGTGCCAGCAGTCGGGACACCAAAAGCAATCAGCCCCAGCATTTT. This sequence encodes CASSRDTKSNQPQHF.

The V and J genes are TRBV15 and TRBJ1-5; 10 nucleotides agree with TRBD1. CDR3 length: 14 amino acids. The germline V gene has CDR1 LNHNV and CDR2 YYDKDF (reference sequence). The J segment lost 6 bases and the V segment lost 3 bases, leaving 2 bases of the junction unmatched. CDR3 sequence: CATSRDRGSQPQHF. The CDR3 DNA is TGTGCCACCAGCAGGGACAGGGGGAGTCAGCCCCAGCATTTT.

This clone showed up just a few times. The chain recombines TRBV5-1 with TRBJ1-1; a weak D match, TRBD1 (5 bases). CDR1 and CDR2 (germline): SGHRS, YFSETQ. Between the trimmed V and J ends, which lost 0 bases and 7 bases, there was a span of 10 bases. The CDR3 has 13 residues. CDR3 sequence: CASSLGQGGEAFF. The CDR3 coding sequence is TGCGCCAGCAGCTTGGGGCAGGGAGGTGAAGCTTTCTTT.

This clone was recorded only once. V usage is TRBV27 and J usage is TRBJ2-1; tentatively, D is TRBD2 (7 bases). Trimming cost V 6 bases and J 3 bases, with 21 bases left between them. The CDR3 length is 17 residues. Germline V gene data show CDR1 as MNHEY and CDR2 as SMNVEV (reference sequence). The CDR3 nucleotides read TGTGCCAGCAGAAAAAGGACACGGGGGGCCCTCTACAATGAGCAGTTCTTC. It specifies CASRKRTRGALYNEQFF.

The chain has TRBV12-1 and TRBJ2-7; the table gives TRBD1 as D, unverified against the DNA. TRBV12-1 is classified as a pseudogene. The CDR3 spans 17 residues. CDR3 coding DNA: TGTGCCAGCAGCTCAAAAATCCCCGTGGACAGGACCTACGAGCAGTACTTC. This sequence encodes CASSSKIPVDRTYEQYF.

The chain joins TRBV11-3 to TRBJ2-1; D possibly corresponds to TRBD2 (6 bases). Trimming left V 3 bases short and J 8 bases short, with 20 bases between. The germline gives CDR1 SGHNT, CDR2 YENEEA. This CDR3 spans 16 amino acids. CDR3: CASSFPLRDSIDEQFF. In nucleotides, the CDR3 is TGTGCCAGCAGCTTCCCGCTCCGGGACTCCATCGATGAGCAGTTCTTC.

This clone was found a few times. The chain recombines TRBV14 with TRBJ1-4; D gene uncertain. Per the germline V gene, CDR1 is SGHDN and CDR2 is FVKESK. The CDR3 is 12 residues long. The V gene lost 1 base and the J gene lost 10 bases, with 7 bases spanning the gap. CDR3 protein: CASSQGGGKLFF. Here the CDR3 DNA reads TGTGCCAGCAGCCAAGGAGGAGGAAAACTGTTTTTT.